The following is a T cell receptor beta chain sequence with its context. Germline V gene sequence: CDR1 SGHRS, CDR2 YFSETQ. This CDR3 is built from 15 residues. Deletions cut 5 bases from V and 0 bases from J, with 15 bases between. The sample comes from a study of early T cells in non-severe SARS-CoV-2 infection. As part of library construction, unique molecular identifiers were attached to individual cDNA molecules. TCRdb re-called the 5' RACE reads with MiXCR, one entry per CDR3 protein. The sample records under 70,000 distinct CDR3 sequences, over 4.5% being singletons. The TCR sequence derives from an adult who was a healthcare worker with PCR-confirmed SARS-CoV-2 infection or an uninfected control (not recorded which). The chain carries TRBV5-1 and TRBJ2-7; possible D gene TRBD2, 5 bases. The specimen was whole blood, collected at baseline. The CDR3 spells CASRPDGLYSYEQYF. The CDR3 nucleotides read TGCGCCAGCAGACCAGACGGACTTTACTCCTACGAGCAGTACTTC.